This TCR beta chain comes out of a study of cytomegalovirus exposure and HLA in healthy donors. The PCR employed 60 Vbeta primers together with 13 Jbeta primers. Generated by immunoSEQ multiplex PCR, the TCRdb table keeps only in-frame clones and is missing some. The sample lists about 110,000 clones; 15% were seen once. Findings and limits, study-wide: In a later analysis, specific HLA alleles were associated with approximately 16,000 TCR beta sequences at a 0.05 false discovery rate. The classifier, whose performance was assessed in both the original and validation cohorts, reportedly diagnosed cytomegalovirus status with high specificity and sensitivity. The availability of immune exposure information extended only to CMV serostatus. Relative to the approximately 670-donor mean, N-insertions were reportedly fewer in an Asian-associated ancestry cluster in a later analysis.

This clone was counted a few times. Its cognate antigen is unknown. V shed 6 bases, J shed 1 base, and the junction held 6 bases outside the gene matches. The CDR3 is 15 residues long. Germline CDR1 is SNHLY and CDR2 is FYNNEI. This TCR came from a woman between 18 and 29 years old in good health and CMV-seronegative. Sequenced sample: PBMCs. The V gene is TRBV2, the J gene TRBJ2-3, with 8 bases that match TRBD2. CDR3 in amino acids: CASSDSGTRTDTQYF. CDR3 in DNA: TGTGCCAGCAGCGATAGCGGGACACGCACAGATACGCAGTATTTT.